This TCR beta chain came from a study of T cells in localized non-small cell lung cancer. Study outcomes and limitations: Appearing in adjacent lung were a median about 57 of the top 100 tumor clones. Patients showing higher blood T cell density tended to see longer overall survival. One tumor region alone was sequenced, and heterogeneity therefore remains possible. There was higher T cell clonality in uninvolved adjacent lung than in tumor, and it was highest there.

This CDR3 comprises 13 residues. The germline gives CDR1 MNHEY, CDR2 SVGAGI. Trimming took 8 bases from V and 6 from J, leaving 17 bases between them. As concerns this clone: Its antigen is unidentified.

Clones were read by immunoSEQ multiplex PCR, and TCRdb kept only the in-frame ones, dropping some. The table has 45,000 to 60,000 clones, 85% to 90% seen once. The sample here was PBMCs, taken before any cancer treatment. The rearrangement uses TRBV6-5 and TRBJ2-7; D is perhaps TRBD1 (5 bases). The clonotype originates from a man between 40 and 70 years old with stage II lung adenocarcinoma. CDR3 bases: TGTGCCAGCTGCAAGCTGACAGTCGCCGAGCAGTACTTC. This translates into CASCKLTVAEQYF.